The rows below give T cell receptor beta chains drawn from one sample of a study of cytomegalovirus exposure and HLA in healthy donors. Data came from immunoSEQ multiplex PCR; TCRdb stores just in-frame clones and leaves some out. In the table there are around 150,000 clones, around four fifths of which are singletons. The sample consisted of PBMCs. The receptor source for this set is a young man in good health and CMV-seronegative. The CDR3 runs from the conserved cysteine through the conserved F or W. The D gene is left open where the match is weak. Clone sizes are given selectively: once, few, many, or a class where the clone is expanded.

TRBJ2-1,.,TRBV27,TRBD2,CASSPGGGEQFF,TGTGCCAGCTCTCCGGGGGGGGGTGAGCAGTTCTTC
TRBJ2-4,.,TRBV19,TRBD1,CASRSAGGAVNIQYF,TGTGCCAGTAGATCCGCAGGGGGCGCGGTAAACATTCAGTACTTC
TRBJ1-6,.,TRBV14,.,CASSQDHPLSNSPLHF,TGTGCCAGCAGCCAAGATCATCCATTGTCCAATTCACCCCTCCACTTT
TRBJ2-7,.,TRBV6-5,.,CASSYLSGEQYF,TGTGCCAGCAGTTACCTTTCAGGGGAGCAGTACTTC
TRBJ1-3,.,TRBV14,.,CASSQQSGAGNTIYF,TGTGCCAGCAGCCAACAATCCGGGGCTGGAAACACCATATATTTT
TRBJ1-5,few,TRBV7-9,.,CASILRTENQPQHF,TGTGCCAGCATCTTGAGGACAGAAAATCAGCCCCAGCATTTT
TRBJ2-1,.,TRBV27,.,CASSLTTGYNEQFF,TGTGCCAGCAGTTTAACAACAGGGTACAATGAGCAGTTCTTC
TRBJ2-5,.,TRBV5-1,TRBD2,CASSLAGRGGQETQYF,TGCGCCAGCAGCTTGGCGGGGCGGGGGGGCCAAGAGACCCAGTACTTC
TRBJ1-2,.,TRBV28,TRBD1,CASSIGTDNYGYTF,TGTGCCAGCAGCATAGGGACAGATAACTATGGCTACACCTTC
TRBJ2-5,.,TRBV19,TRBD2,CASSILAGEQETQYF,TGTGCCAGTAGTATCCTAGCGGGGGAACAAGAGACCCAGTACTTC
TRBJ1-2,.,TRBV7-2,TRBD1,CASSSGGAGQGARGYTF,TGTGCCAGCAGCTCGGGGGGGGCTGGACAGGGGGCAAGGGGCTACACCTTC
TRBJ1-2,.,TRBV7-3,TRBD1,CASSWSQGEVGTF,TGTGCCAGCAGCTGGTCCCAGGGGGAGGTTGGAACCTTC
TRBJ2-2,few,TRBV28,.,CASKGTPAAGELFF,TGTGCCAGCAAGGGGACACCGGCCGCCGGGGAGCTGTTTTTT
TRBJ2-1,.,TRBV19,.,CASTSTDHLVGSYNEQFF,TGTGCCAGTACTTCGACCGACCACCTAGTCGGATCCTACAATGAGCAGTTCTTC
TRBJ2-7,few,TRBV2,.,CASTGPGEQYF,TGTGCCAGCACAGGCCCAGGGGAGCAGTACTTC
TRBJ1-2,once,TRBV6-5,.,CADKPETAYNGYTF,TGTGCTGATAAACCCGAGACAGCTTATAATGGCTACACCTTC
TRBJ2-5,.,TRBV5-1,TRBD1,CASSNLQGAQETQYF,TGCGCCAGCAGCAACCTACAGGGGGCCCAAGAGACCCAGTACTTC
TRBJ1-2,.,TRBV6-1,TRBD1,CASSDVGGQPANYGYTF,TGTGCCAGCAGTGATGTTGGGGGACAGCCAGCAAACTATGGCTACACCTTC
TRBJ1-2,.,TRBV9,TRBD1,CASSGSGTAYGYTF,TGTGCCAGCAGCGGATCCGGGACAGCTTATGGCTACACCTTC
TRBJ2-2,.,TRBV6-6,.,CASSSTGVRGELFF,TGTGCCAGCAGTTCCACCGGGGTACGCGGGGAGCTGTTTTTT
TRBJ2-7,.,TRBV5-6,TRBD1,CASRGQTYEQYF,TGTGCCAGCAGGGGACAGACTTACGAGCAGTACTTC
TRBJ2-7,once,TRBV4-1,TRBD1,CASSHAQGPGDPQYF,TGCGCCAGCAGCCATGCACAGGGGCCTGGGGACCCGCAGTACTTC
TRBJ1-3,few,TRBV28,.,CAITNAGRAGNTIYF,TGTGCCATCACAAACGCAGGCAGGGCTGGAAACACCATATATTTT
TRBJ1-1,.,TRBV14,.,CASSQALLTEAFF,TGTGCCAGCAGCCAAGCTCTTCTGACTGAAGCTTTCTTT
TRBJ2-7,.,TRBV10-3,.,CAISERQGSYEQYF,TGTGCCATCAGTGAGCGCCAGGGATCCTACGAGCAGTACTTC
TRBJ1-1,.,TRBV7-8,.,CASSLSRDTEAFF,TGTGCCAGCAGCTTATCGAGGGACACTGAAGCTTTCTTT
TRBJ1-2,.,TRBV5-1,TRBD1,CASSLGQGNRYGYTF,TGCGCCAGCAGCTTGGGACAGGGTAATCGCTATGGCTACACCTTC
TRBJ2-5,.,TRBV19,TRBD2,CASSIKAGVTGETQYF,TGTGCCAGTAGTATCAAAGCGGGAGTAACTGGAGAGACCCAGTACTTC
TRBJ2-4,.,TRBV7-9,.,CASSLSGGGGNIQYF,TGTGCCAGCAGCTTATCGGGGGGAGGGGGTAACATTCAGTACTTC
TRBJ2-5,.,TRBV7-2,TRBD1,CASSQDRGETQYF,TGTGCCAGCAGCCAGGACAGGGGAGAGACCCAGTACTTC
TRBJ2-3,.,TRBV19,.,CASSTPADTQYF,TGTGCCAGTAGTACCCCGGCAGATACGCAGTATTTT
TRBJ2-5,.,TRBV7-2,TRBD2,CASSLGLAGETQYF,TGTGCCAGCAGCTTGGGACTAGCCGGAGAGACCCAGTACTTC
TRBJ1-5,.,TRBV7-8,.,CVSSGGSRDQPQHF,TGTGTCAGCTCTGGGGGCAGCCGGGATCAGCCCCAGCATTTT
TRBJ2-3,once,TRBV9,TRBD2,CASSVSGTSGTKTTQYF,TGTGCCAGCAGCGTTTCCGGGACTAGCGGGACCAAAACAACGCAGTATTTT
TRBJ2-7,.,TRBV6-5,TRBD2,CASRVLAGEDSVRYF,TGTGCCAGCAGGGTTTTAGCGGGAGAGGATAGTGTGCGGTACTTC
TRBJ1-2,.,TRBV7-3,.,CASSHRSRRSNYGYTF,TGTGCCAGCAGCCACAGGTCCCGACGGAGTAACTATGGCTACACCTTC
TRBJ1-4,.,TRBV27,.,CASSSTGLGNEKLFF,TGTGCCAGCAGTTCGACAGGTTTGGGTAATGAAAAACTGTTTTTT
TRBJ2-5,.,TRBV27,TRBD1,CASSFDRGSETQYF,TGTGCCAGCAGTTTCGACAGGGGGTCAGAGACCCAGTACTTC
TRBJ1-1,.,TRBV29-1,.,CSVVGGRPPPEAFF,TGCAGCGTTGTCGGGGGGCGCCCCCCCCCTGAAGCTTTCTTT